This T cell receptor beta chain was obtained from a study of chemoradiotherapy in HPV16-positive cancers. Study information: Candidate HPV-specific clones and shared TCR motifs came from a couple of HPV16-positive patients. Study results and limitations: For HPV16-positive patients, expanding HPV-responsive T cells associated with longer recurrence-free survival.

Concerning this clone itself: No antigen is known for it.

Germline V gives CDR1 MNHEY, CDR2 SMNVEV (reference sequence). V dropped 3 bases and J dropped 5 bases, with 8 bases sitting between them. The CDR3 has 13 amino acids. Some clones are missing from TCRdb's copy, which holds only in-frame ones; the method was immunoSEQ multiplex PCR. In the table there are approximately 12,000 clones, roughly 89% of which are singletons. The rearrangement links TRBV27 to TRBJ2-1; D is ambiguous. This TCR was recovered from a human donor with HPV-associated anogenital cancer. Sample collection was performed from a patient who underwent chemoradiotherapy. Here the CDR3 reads CASSLGPNNEQFF. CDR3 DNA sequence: TGTGCCAGCAGTTTGGGTCCCAACAATGAGCAGTTCTTC.